This T cell receptor beta chain was obtained from a study of cytomegalovirus exposure and HLA in healthy donors. Clones were sequenced by immunoSEQ multiplex PCR, and TCRdb holds only the in-frame ones, with some missing. The data show more than 60,000 clones, roughly 89% seen once. The study's findings and limits: It was approximately 150 TCR beta chains that were listed as cytomegalovirus-associated. Both high specificity and high sensitivity reportedly marked the classifier's diagnosis of cytomegalovirus status.

About this clone itself: Its antigen is not known.

The donors were members of the 120-subject validation cohort (separate from the approximately 650-subject first cohort). This TCR came from a woman aged 18-35 years in good health and CMV-seronegative. Sequenced input: PBMCs.

CDR3 region: CSVSGGQAVDTQYF. The DNA for the CDR3 is TGCAGCGTTAGCGGGGGGCAGGCGGTAGATACGCAGTATTTT. This sequence joins TRBV29-1 and TRBJ2-3, with TRBD2 matching 9 bases. The CDR3 is 14 amino acids. The V gene end was trimmed by 5 bases and the J gene end by 5 bases; junction bases not matched to a gene: 8. The germline V gene has CDR1 SQVTM and CDR2 ANQGSEA.